A selection of T cell receptor beta chains follows, all from one sample in a study of cytomegalovirus exposure and HLA in healthy donors. TCRdb's table, derived via immunoSEQ multiplex PCR, lists solely in-frame clones and lacks some. The sample holds 150,000 or so clones, approximately 92% seen once. The sample taken for sequencing was PBMCs. The source is a young woman in good health and CMV-seropositive. Each CDR3 is given with its conserved first and last residue. The D gene is left open where the match is weak. Only part of the rows carry a size: once, few, many, or a class if the clone is expanded.

D	V	size	J	CDR3	DNA
-	TRBV7-2	-	TRBJ2-7	CASSLASHQRQYF	TGTGCCAGCAGCCTGGCTTCCCACCAGCGTCAGTACTTC
-	TRBV28	-	TRBJ1-5	CASSSLSPTTGKYSNQPQHF	TGTGCCAGCAGCTCTCTATCCCCGACTACAGGGAAATATAGCAATCAGCCCCAGCATTTT
TRBD1	TRBV7-2	-	TRBJ1-2	CASSIRDRGGANYGYTF	TGTGCCAGCTCGATCCGGGACAGGGGGGGAGCTAACTATGGCTACACCTTC
TRBD1	TRBV7-6	-	TRBJ1-4	CASSLGPGTVNEKLFF	TGTGCCAGCAGCTTGGGACCCGGGACAGTTAATGAAAAACTGTTTTTT
-	TRBV30	once	TRBJ2-7	CAWNPLGGTGAYEQYF	TGTGCCTGGAACCCCTTGGGGGGGACAGGTGCCTACGAGCAGTACTTC
-	TRBV19	once	TRBJ1-5	CASSIGGRGGGLNQPQHF	TGTGCCAGTAGTATTGGGGGACGAGGTGGAGGGCTGAATCAGCCCCAGCATTTT
TRBD2	TRBV30	-	TRBJ2-7	CAWAPGLAASYEQYF	TGTGCCTGGGCTCCGGGACTAGCGGCTTCCTACGAGCAGTACTTC
-	TRBV23-1	-	TRBJ1-1	CASSGGKNTEAFF	TGCGCCAGCAGTGGAGGCAAGAACACTGAAGCTTTCTTT
TRBD2	TRBV2	-	TRBJ2-7	CASARVSGGASEQYF	TGTGCCAGCGCTAGAGTTAGCGGGGGGGCCAGCGAGCAGTACTTC
-	TRBV6-6	once	TRBJ2-7	CASSYYRVRESYEQYF	TGTGCCAGCAGTTACTATCGTGTGCGGGAATCCTACGAGCAGTACTTC
TRBD1	TRBV30	few	TRBJ1-1	CAWSMDRVNTEAFF	TGTGCCTGGAGCATGGACAGGGTGAACACTGAAGCTTTCTTT
-	TRBV2	-	TRBJ2-3	CASGPVTGSTDTQYF	TGTGCCAGCGGTCCGGTGACGGGAAGCACAGATACGCAGTATTTT
-	TRBV5-1	once	TRBJ2-2	CASSLRAGRAPGTGELFF	TGCGCCAGCAGCCTCCGGGCCGGGCGGGCCCCGGGCACCGGGGAGCTGTTTTTT
TRBD1	TRBV28	-	TRBJ2-7	CASSGSDRSYEQYF	TGTGCCAGCAGTGGGTCGGACAGGAGCTACGAGCAGTACTTC
-	TRBV27	-	TRBJ2-5	CASSGIFSETQYF	TGTGCCAGCAGTGGCATCTTCTCGGAGACCCAGTACTTC
TRBD1	TRBV28	-	TRBJ1-1	CASSGGQGWIPEAFF	TGTGCCAGCAGTGGGGGACAGGGATGGATCCCTGAAGCTTTCTTT
-	TRBV4-1	-	TRBJ1-5	CASSLGDGGGNQPQHF	TGCGCCAGCAGCCTCGGAGACGGAGGAGGCAATCAGCCCCAGCATTTT
TRBD1	TRBV7-2	-	TRBJ1-4	CASSSDRGKLFF	TGTGCCAGCAGCTCAGACAGGGGAAAACTGTTTTTT
-	TRBV5-1	-	TRBJ1-1	CASSYKQGSTEAFF	TGCGCCAGCAGCTATAAACAGGGAAGCACTGAAGCTTTCTTT
-	TRBV7-3	-	TRBJ2-5	CASSNNGETQYF	TGTGCCAGCAGCAATAATGGCGAGACCCAGTACTTC
-	TRBV27	once	TRBJ1-3	CASRPTTGRTGTIYF	TGTGCCAGCAGGCCGACGACAGGTAGAACGGGGACCATATATTTT
-	TRBV15	-	TRBJ1-5	CATSLGDVEAQPQHF	TGTGCCACCAGCTTAGGGGATGTGGAAGCTCAGCCCCAGCATTTT
-	TRBV6-1	-	TRBJ2-4	CASSEGGTLSGSKNIQYF	TGTGCCAGCAGTGAAGGGGGGACACTTTCGGGATCCAAAAACATTCAGTACTTC
-	TRBV25-1	-	TRBJ1-1	CASSPKTGSRPNTEAFF	TGTGCCAGCAGTCCCAAGACAGGATCTAGACCAAACACTGAAGCTTTCTTT
TRBD2	TRBV13	-	TRBJ2-7	CASRDTYSGGSYEQYF	TGTGCCAGCAGGGACACTTACAGCGGGGGCTCCTACGAGCAGTACTTC
-	TRBV9	-	TRBJ2-3	CASSVRRGAGEDTQYF	TGTGCCAGCAGCGTAAGACGGGGGGCCGGGGAAGATACGCAGTATTTT
TRBD1	TRBV6-5	few	TRBJ1-5	CASSRDRNQPQHF	TGTGCCAGCAGTAGGGACAGGAATCAGCCCCAGCATTTT
-	TRBV12-5	once	TRBJ1-1	CASGLYRIGGAFF	TGTGCTAGTGGTTTATACAGAATAGGGGGAGCTTTCTTT
-	TRBV6-5	-	TRBJ2-2	CASSEYRAGELFF	TGTGCCAGCAGTGAATATCGCGCCGGGGAGCTGTTTTTT
TRBD1	TRBV28	-	TRBJ2-7	CASSPGDRGPYEQYF	TGTGCCAGCAGCCCAGGCGACAGGGGGCCCTACGAGCAGTACTTC
-	TRBV30	-	TRBJ2-7	CAWSAWAGSRSYEQYF	TGTGCCTGGAGTGCTTGGGCGGGCTCCCGCTCCTACGAGCAGTACTTC
TRBD1	TRBV6-5	-	TRBJ1-5	CASSSNRGSQPQHF	TGTGCCAGCAGTAGCAACAGGGGGAGTCAGCCCCAGCATTTT